The T cell receptor (beta chain) described here comes from a study of T cells in Graves' hyperthyroidism and ophthalmopathy. TCR beta CDR3 sequences were amplified from RNA transcripts. The primer set for the first-round RT-PCR of the TCR CDR3 was HTBI. TCRdb re-called the multiplex PCR reads through MiXCR, storing one row per CDR3 protein. The sample has about 640,000 distinct CDR3 sequences, less than 45% seen once; the top ten hold less than 8.5%. Study results and caveats: Blood held most thyroid clonotypes expanded above 0.001 frequency.

Germline CDR1 MNHEY, CDR2 SVGAGI. The CDR3 loop spans 15 amino acids. The junction had 9 bases not matched to a gene; V was cut back by 5 bases and J by 4 bases. Investigators excluded patients with uncontrolled infection, other autoimmune disease, pregnancy or lactation. About this clonotype: Its antigen is not identified.

This receptor was taken from an adult man with Graves' disease, either hyperthyroidism or ophthalmopathy (not recorded which). The chain recombines TRBV6-5 with TRBJ1-2, with 8 nucleotides matching TRBD1. Material: peripheral blood or thyroid tissue (not recorded which). For the CDR3, the DNA is TGTGCCAGCAGTGTTAGCGGGACAGGCCGCTATGGCTACACCTTC. This encodes CASSVSGTGRYGYTF.